Shown below are 27 T cell receptor beta chains from a single sample sequenced in a study of blood T cell repertoires in COVID-19. Profiling relied on immunoSEQ multiplex PCR, and the TCRdb table lists in-frame clones only, not all of them. The repertoire has about 480,000 clones, nearly 90% of them found once; the top ten carry roughly 2%. Sequencing was performed on PBMCs or T cells enriched from blood (not recorded which). These receptors were taken from a woman between 18 and 29 years old with acute COVID-19.

The V call is TRBV6-6, the J call TRBJ2-1; the match to TRBD2 covers 13 bases. Germline V CDR1 and CDR2: MNHNY, SVGAGI (reference sequence). The CDR3 extends over 14 amino acids. V gave up 6 bases and J gave up 8 bases; unmatched junction bases: 4. DNA for the CDR3: TGTGCCAGCAGAGGACTAGCGGGAGCCGATGAGCAGTTCTTC. Translation gives CASRGLAGADEQFF.

The V call is TRBV7-2, the J call TRBJ1-4; D may be TRBD1 (6 bases). Germline V gene sequence: CDR1 SGHTA, CDR2 FQGNSA. The V gene lost 4 bases and the J gene lost 4 bases, with 13 bases spanning the gap. This CDR3 region has 15 residues. The CDR3 coding sequence is TGTGCCAGCAGCTCCCAGACAGGCGATAATGAAAAACTGTTTTTT. Its protein product is CASSSQTGDNEKLFF.

J is TRBJ1-4 and V is TRBV6-5; 8 bases fit TRBD1. The J segment lost 7 bases and the V segment lost 0 bases, leaving 4 bases of the junction unmatched. CDR1 is MNHEY, CDR2 SVGAGI, per germline. This CDR3 is built from 15 residues. The CDR3 loop reads CASSYSAGGLEKLFF. The CDR3 DNA reads as TGTGCCAGCAGTTACTCGGCAGGGGGCCTTGAAAAACTGTTTTTT.

This rearrangement joins TRBV29-1 to TRBJ1-1; D ambiguous. The CDR3 has 13 amino acids. V was clipped by 6 bases and J by 4 bases, with 15 bases between them. CDR1 SQVTM and CDR2 ANQGSEA come from the germline V gene. CDR3 loop: CSVGRAPPTEAFF. The CDR3 DNA reads as TGCAGCGTAGGGAGGGCTCCCCCCACTGAAGCTTTCTTT.

The chain uses TRBV27 and TRBJ2-5; 14 bases fit TRBD2. V shed 3 bases and J 4 bases; nucleotides not matched to a gene: 4. Germline V CDR1 and CDR2: MNHEY, SMNVEV (reference sequence). CDR3 length: 16 amino acids. CDR3 DNA sequence: TGTGCCAGCAGTTTTCGGACTAGCGGGAGGCCAGAGACCCAGTACTTC. Amino acid sequence: CASSFRTSGRPETQYF.

Only one count was recorded for this clone. The chain employs TRBV4-3 and TRBJ2-5; a possible D gene is TRBD1 (6 bases). V gave up 2 bases and J gave up 0 bases, with 10 bases separating them. Germline assignment: CDR1 LGHNA and CDR2 YSLEER. The CDR3 loop spans 15 amino acids. This CDR3 is CASSQYGQYQETQYF. In nucleotides, the CDR3 is TGCGCCAGCAGCCAATACGGACAGTACCAAGAGACCCAGTACTTC.

The chain carries TRBV10-1 and TRBJ2-2, with TRBD1 as a possible D gene (6 bases). Germline V CDR1 and CDR2: WNHNN, SYGVQD (reference sequence). Trimming pared 2 bases from V and 0 bases from J, leaving 10 bases between. This CDR3 region has 16 residues. CDR3 residues: CASSEADSSNTGELFF. The CDR3 DNA follows: TGCGCCAGCAGTGAGGCGGACAGTTCGAACACCGGGGAGCTGTTTTTT.

V usage is TRBV28 and J usage is TRBJ1-2; TRBD1 is a possible D gene (5 bases). Germline CDR1 and CDR2: MDHEN and SYDVKM. Trimming took off 6 bases at V and 0 bases at J, with 14 bases between the two ends. The CDR3 sequence is 15 residues long. CDR3 nucleotides: TGTGCCAGCAGAAACAGAAGGGGTTCTAACTATGGCTACACCTTC. As protein: CASRNRRGSNYGYTF.

The table lists this clone with a count of one. The chain couples TRBV4-3 to TRBJ1-3; 7 bases align to TRBD1. V was pared by 0 bases and J by 5 bases, with 13 bases of the junction left unmatched. CDR1 is LGHNA, CDR2 YSLEER, per germline. The length of the CDR3 is 18 residues. The DNA of the CDR3 is TGCGCCAGCAGCCAAGATCGGAATGCTTGGACAGGCAGAAACACCATATATTTT. Translated: CASSQDRNAWTGRNTIYF.

The chain joins TRBV7-9 to TRBJ2-7; D remains unclear. V was cut by 1 base and J by 6 bases, with 4 bases left in between. Germline CDR1 SEHNR, CDR2 FQNEAQ (reference sequence). The length of the CDR3 is 11 residues. CDR3 loop: CASSLDSEQYF. In nucleotides, the CDR3 is TGTGCCAGCAGCTTAGACAGCGAGCAGTACTTC.

This clone was seen a handful of times. The chain recombines TRBV5-4 with TRBJ2-7; maybe TRBD1 (7 bases). Germline V gene lookup returns CDR1 SGHNT and CDR2 YYREEE (reference sequence). This CDR3 spans 14 amino acids. V was shortened by 3 bases and J by 4 bases, with 14 bases between the two germline ends. The CDR3 loop is CASSWDSAGYEQYF. Written as DNA, the CDR3 is TGTGCCAGCAGCTGGGACAGTGCGGGGTACGAGCAGTACTTC.

The chain links TRBV5-1 to TRBJ2-7; D is unclear. Trimming took 0 bases from V and 5 from J, leaving 12 bases between them. Germline V gives CDR1 SGHRS, CDR2 YFSETQ. CDR3 length equals 14 residues. CDR3 residues: CASSLGSLDNEQYF. The CDR3 DNA follows: TGCGCCAGCAGCTTGGGTTCCTTAGACAACGAGCAGTACTTC.

V usage is TRBV18 and J usage is TRBJ1-4; TRBD1 aligns across 8 bases. The germline V gene encodes CDR1 KGHSH and CDR2 LQKENI. The CDR3 spans 17 residues. Trimming removed 2 bases from V and 2 bases from J; junction bases left unmatched: 7. In DNA form, the CDR3 reads TGTGCCAGCTCACCATTGACAGGGGTTACGACTAATGAAAAACTGTTTTTT. Protein sequence: CASSPLTGVTTNEKLFF.

The chain uses TRBV27 and TRBJ1-2; D is unresolved. V lost 0 bases and J lost 4, with 6 bases in between. The CDR3 spans 13 residues. From germline, CDR1 is MNHEY and CDR2 SMNVEV (reference sequence). The DNA of the CDR3 is TGTGCCAGCAGTTTATCGGCCTCCTATGGCTACACCTTC. This gives the protein CASSLSASYGYTF.

V is TRBV7-9 and J is TRBJ1-1; perhaps TRBD1 as D (5 bases). The CDR3 runs 13 residues. Trimming stripped 5 bases from V and 2 bases from J, with 9 bases between. Germline CDR1 is SEHNR and CDR2 is FQNEAQ (reference sequence). In nucleotides, the CDR3 is TGTGCCAGCAGCGTTGACAGAAACACTGAAGCTTTCTTT. Amino acid sequence: CASSVDRNTEAFF.

The genes are TRBV9 and TRBJ1-4; possibly TRBD1 for D (6 bases). V gave up 4 bases and J gave up 8 bases, with 18 bases separating them. Germline CDR1 and CDR2: SGDLS and YYNGEE. The CDR3 has 15 residues. Written as DNA, the CDR3 is TGTGCCAGCAGCTTTCAGGGGAGTGTGGGGGAAAAACTGTTTTTT. As protein: CASSFQGSVGEKLFF.

The chain couples TRBV2 to TRBJ2-5; 8 bases are shared with TRBD1. The CDR3 runs to 15 residues. Trimming cost V 3 bases and J 5 bases; bases outside gene matches: 8. The germline V gene has CDR1 SNHLY and CDR2 FYNNEI. CDR3 sequence: CASSERQGARETQYF. CDR3 coding DNA: TGTGCCAGCAGTGAGCGGCAGGGGGCTCGGGAGACCCAGTACTTC.

CDR3 loop: CVVLANYGYTF. In nucleotides, the CDR3 is TGTGTTGTTTTAGCTAACTATGGCTACACCTTC. The J gene is TRBJ1-2, the V gene TRBV6-5; D is ambiguous. CDR1 and CDR2 (germline): MNHEY, SVGAGI. This CDR3 spans 11 amino acids.

About this clone itself: The germline gene is not matched at one end of the junction; a read error may be the cause. The genes are TRBV2 and TRBJ1-2; D is uncertain. Germline CDR1 and CDR2: SNHLY and FYNNEI. CDR3 length equals 12 residues. DNA of the CDR3: TGTGCCAGCAGTGACGATGTCTTGGCGGGAACTTTC. As protein: CASSDDVLAGTF.

The chain recombines TRBV3-1 (or the pseudogene TRBV3-2) with TRBJ1-2; unclear D gene. Germline V gene sequence: CDR1 LGHDT, CDR2 YNNKEL (reference sequence). The CDR3 length is 15 residues. V was clipped by 1 base and J by 5 bases, with 14 bases between them. This chain's CDR3 is CASSQVTGFWYGYTF. The CDR3 DNA follows: TGTGCCAGCAGCCAAGTCACGGGTTTTTGGTATGGCTACACCTTC.

The J gene is TRBJ2-2, the V gene TRBV9; 11 nucleotides match TRBD2. This CDR3 is built from 19 residues. Unmatched junction bases numbered 16, after V lost 6 bases and J lost 3 bases. Germline CDR1 and CDR2: SGDLS and YYNGEE. Written as DNA, the CDR3 is TGTGCCAGCACCAAGACCACTAGCGGGAGCTCTATCCACACCGGGGAGCTGTTTTTT. Protein: CASTKTTSGSSIHTGELFF.

The chain links TRBV9 to TRBJ2-2; maybe TRBD2 (6 bases). This CDR3 spans 16 amino acids. Trimming left V 2 bases short and J 3 bases short, with 14 bases between. The germline gives CDR1 SGDLS, CDR2 YYNGEE. The CDR3 DNA sequence: TGTGCCAGCAGCGTCTCTAGCGAACACTACACCGGGGAGCTGTTTTTT. Residues: CASSVSSEHYTGELFF.

The chain employs TRBV28 and TRBJ2-7; TRBD2 matches 11 bases. After removal of 6 bases from V and 6 bases from J, the junction contained 19 bases not matched to a gene. From germline, CDR1 is MDHEN and CDR2 SYDVKM. CDR3 length: 18 amino acids. CDR3 protein: CASRPRWAQASGRFEQYF. The DNA for the CDR3 is TGTGCCAGCAGACCACGGTGGGCACAGGCTAGCGGGAGGTTCGAGCAGTACTTC.

V is TRBV5-1 and J is TRBJ1-4; D is undetermined. CDR3 length: 15 residues. CDR1 is SGHRS and CDR2 is YFSETQ in the germline V gene. V was cut by 5 bases and J by 4 bases, with 15 bases left in between. The CDR3 loop is CASSRSESHNEKLFF. Here the CDR3 DNA reads TGCGCCAGCAGTCGGTCTGAGAGCCATAATGAAAAACTGTTTTTT.

This clone was counted once. The rearrangement joins TRBV2 to TRBJ2-1; D gene ambiguous. Trimming cost V 7 bases and J 2 bases, with 12 bases left between them. Germline V gene data show CDR1 as SNHLY and CDR2 as FYNNEI. The CDR3 has 14 amino acids. CDR3 loop: CASTRTLTYNEQFF. The CDR3 DNA follows: TGTGCCAGCACTCGAACCCTAACCTACAATGAGCAGTTCTTC.

This chain uses TRBV25-1 with TRBJ1-2; 8 nucleotides agree with TRBD1. The CDR3 has 16 amino acids. Germline CDR1 is MGHDK and CDR2 is SYGVNS. With 4 bases clipped from V and 6 bases from J, the junction kept 13 bases outside the gene matches. The CDR3 DNA sequence: TGTGCCAGCAGTGGCCTTGGGCTTGACAGGGGACATGGCTACACCTTC. Translating it yields CASSGLGLDRGHGYTF.

This clone was found a few times. The gene calls are TRBV9 and TRBJ2-1, with TRBD2 matching over 7 bases. The germline V gene has CDR1 SGDLS and CDR2 YYNGEE. The CDR3 has 15 amino acids. After removal of 0 bases from V and 5 bases from J, the junction contained 5 bases not matched to a gene. The CDR3 sequence is CASSVAAGRHNEQFF. The CDR3 coding sequence is TGTGCCAGCAGCGTAGCAGCGGGGAGGCACAATGAGCAGTTCTTC. Based on the CDR3 plus reference TRBV9 and TRBJ2-1, the full variable domain is DSGVTQTPKHLITATGQRVTLRCSPRSGDLSVYWYQQSLDQGLQFLIQYYNGEERAKGNILERFSAQQFPDLHSELNLSSLELGDSALYFCASSVAAGRHNEQFFGPGTRLTVL.